This TCR beta chain derives from a study of T cell repertoires in cytomegalovirus infection. There are many counts of this clonotype. Its antigen is still unknown. TCRdb re-called the reads with MiXCR, one entry per CDR3 protein. The table shows some 920,000 distinct CDR3 sequences, with 30% to 40% occurring only once. The sample here was cultured CD8+ T cells from PBMCs, taken from culture after CMV antigen stimulation. This receptor was obtained from a human donor in good health (CMV status not recorded). Some clones in this sample may be carry-over from other donors' samples.

CDR3: CASSLSGPYAPLHF. Written as DNA, the CDR3 is TGTGCCAGCAGTTTAAGCGGCCCCTACGCACCCCTCCACTTT. The chain links TRBV7-6 to TRBJ1-6; D remains unclear. The CDR3 is 14 residues long. Germline CDR1 SGHVS, CDR2 FNYEAQ. Trimming took off 6 bases at V and 11 bases at J, with 17 bases between the two ends.